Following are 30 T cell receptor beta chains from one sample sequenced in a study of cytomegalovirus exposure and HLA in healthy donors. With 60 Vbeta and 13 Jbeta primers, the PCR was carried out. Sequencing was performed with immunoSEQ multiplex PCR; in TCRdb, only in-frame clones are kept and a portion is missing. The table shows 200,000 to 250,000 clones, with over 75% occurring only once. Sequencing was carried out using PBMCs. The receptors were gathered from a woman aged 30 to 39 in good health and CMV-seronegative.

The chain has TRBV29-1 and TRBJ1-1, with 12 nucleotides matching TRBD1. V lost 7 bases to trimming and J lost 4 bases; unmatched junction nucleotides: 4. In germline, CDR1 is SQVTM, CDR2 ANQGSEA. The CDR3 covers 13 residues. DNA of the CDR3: TGCAGCGCGGGACAGGGGGCGCCCACTGAAGCTTTCTTT. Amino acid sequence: CSAGQGAPTEAFF.

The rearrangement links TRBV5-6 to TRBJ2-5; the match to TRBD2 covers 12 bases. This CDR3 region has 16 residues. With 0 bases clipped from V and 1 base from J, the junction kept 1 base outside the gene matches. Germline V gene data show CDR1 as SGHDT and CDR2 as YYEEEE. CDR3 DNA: TGTGCCAGCAGCTTGGGACTAGCGGGGGTCCAAGAGACCCAGTACTTC. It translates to CASSLGLAGVQETQYF.

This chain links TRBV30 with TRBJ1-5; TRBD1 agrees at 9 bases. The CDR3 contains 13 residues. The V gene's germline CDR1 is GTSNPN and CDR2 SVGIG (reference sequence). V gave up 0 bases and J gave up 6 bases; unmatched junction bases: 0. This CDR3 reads CAWSVTGGQPQHF. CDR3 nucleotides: TGTGCCTGGAGTGTGACAGGGGGTCAGCCCCAGCATTTT.

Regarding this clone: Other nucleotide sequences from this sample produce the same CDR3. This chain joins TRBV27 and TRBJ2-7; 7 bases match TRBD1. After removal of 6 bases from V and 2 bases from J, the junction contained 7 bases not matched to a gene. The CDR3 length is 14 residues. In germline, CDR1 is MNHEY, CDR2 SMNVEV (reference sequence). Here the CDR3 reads CASSLRDSPYEQYF. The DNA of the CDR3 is TGTGCCAGCAGCCTTAGGGACAGCCCCTACGAGCAGTACTTC.

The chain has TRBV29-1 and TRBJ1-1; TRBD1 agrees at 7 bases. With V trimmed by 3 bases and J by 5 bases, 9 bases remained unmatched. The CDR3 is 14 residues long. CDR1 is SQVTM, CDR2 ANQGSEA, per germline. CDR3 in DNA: TGCAGCGTTGAGGAGACAGGGAGGCGGACTGAAGCTTTCTTT. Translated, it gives CSVEETGRRTEAFF.

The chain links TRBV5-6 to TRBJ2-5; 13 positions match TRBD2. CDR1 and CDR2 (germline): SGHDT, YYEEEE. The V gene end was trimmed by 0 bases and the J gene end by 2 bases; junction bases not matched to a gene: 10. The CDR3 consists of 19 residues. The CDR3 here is CASSLGPKLAGGLQETQYF. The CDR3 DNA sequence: TGTGCCAGCAGCTTGGGGCCTAAACTAGCGGGGGGGCTTCAAGAGACCCAGTACTTC.

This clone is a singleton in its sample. The CDR3, as DNA: TGTGCCAGCAGCATGGACAGGGGGCCGTACGAGCAGTACTTC. Protein sequence: CASSMDRGPYEQYF. The chain combines TRBV7-6 with TRBJ2-7, with TRBD1 matching 11 bases. V gave up 5 bases and J gave up 4 bases; unmatched junction bases: 4. Germline V lookup: CDR1 SGHVS, CDR2 FNYEAQ. This CDR3 contains 14 residues.

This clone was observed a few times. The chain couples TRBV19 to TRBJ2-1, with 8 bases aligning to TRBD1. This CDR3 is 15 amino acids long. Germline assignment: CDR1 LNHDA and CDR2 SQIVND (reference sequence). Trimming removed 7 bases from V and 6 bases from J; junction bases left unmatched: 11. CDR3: CASTYGTGRVNEQFF. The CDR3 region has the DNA TGTGCCAGTACCTATGGGACAGGTCGCGTCAATGAGCAGTTCTTC.

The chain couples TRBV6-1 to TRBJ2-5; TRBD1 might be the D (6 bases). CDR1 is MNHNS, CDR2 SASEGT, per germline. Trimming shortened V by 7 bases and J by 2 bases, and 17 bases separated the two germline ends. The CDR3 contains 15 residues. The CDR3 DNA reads TGTGCCAGCACCGACCCCTGGACAGTACAAGAGACCCAGTACTTC. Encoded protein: CASTDPWTVQETQYF.

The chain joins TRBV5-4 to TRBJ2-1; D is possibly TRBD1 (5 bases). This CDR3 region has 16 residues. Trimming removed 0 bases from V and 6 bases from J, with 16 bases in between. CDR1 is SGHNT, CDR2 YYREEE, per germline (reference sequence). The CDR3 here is CASSLGVQGPRNEQFF. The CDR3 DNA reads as TGTGCCAGCAGCTTGGGGGTGCAGGGTCCACGCAATGAGCAGTTCTTC.

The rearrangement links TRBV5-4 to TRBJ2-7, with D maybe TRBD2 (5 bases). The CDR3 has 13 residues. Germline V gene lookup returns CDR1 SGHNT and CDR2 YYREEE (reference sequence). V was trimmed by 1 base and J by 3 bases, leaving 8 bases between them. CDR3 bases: TGTGCCAGCAGCTTGACTAGGAACTACGAGCAGTACTTC. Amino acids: CASSLTRNYEQYF.

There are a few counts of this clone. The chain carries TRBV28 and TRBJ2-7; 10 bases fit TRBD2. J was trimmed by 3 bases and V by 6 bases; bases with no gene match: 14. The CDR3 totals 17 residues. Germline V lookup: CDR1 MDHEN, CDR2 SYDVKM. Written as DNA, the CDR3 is TGTGCCAGCAGGTATATCGGGACTAGCGATATTCGCTACGAGCAGTACTTC. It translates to CASRYIGTSDIRYEQYF.

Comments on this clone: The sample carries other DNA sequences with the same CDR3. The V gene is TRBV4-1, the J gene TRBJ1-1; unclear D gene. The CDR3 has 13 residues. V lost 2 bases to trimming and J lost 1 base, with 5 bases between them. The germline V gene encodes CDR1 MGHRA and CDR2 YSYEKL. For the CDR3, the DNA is TGCGCCAGCAGCCAACGGGGGAACACTGAAGCTTTCTTT. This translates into CASSQRGNTEAFF.

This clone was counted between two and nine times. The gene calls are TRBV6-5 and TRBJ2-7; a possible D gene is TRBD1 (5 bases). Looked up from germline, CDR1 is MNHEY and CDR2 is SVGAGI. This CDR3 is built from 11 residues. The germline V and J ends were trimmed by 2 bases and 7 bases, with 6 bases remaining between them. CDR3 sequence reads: CASSYKGEQYF. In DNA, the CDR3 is TGTGCCAGCAGTTACAAGGGGGAGCAGTACTTC.

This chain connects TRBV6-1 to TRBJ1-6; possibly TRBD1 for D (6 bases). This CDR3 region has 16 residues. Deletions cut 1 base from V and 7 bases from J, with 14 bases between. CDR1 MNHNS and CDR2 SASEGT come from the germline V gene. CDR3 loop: CASSEGGWGGNSPLHF. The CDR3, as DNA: TGTGCCAGCAGTGAAGGGGGGTGGGGGGGCAATTCACCCCTCCACTTT.

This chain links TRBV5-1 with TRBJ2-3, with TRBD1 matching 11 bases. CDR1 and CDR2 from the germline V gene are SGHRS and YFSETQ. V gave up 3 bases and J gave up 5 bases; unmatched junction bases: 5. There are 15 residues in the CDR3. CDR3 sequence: CASSSRDRGVDTQYF. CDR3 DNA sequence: TGCGCCAGCAGCTCTCGGGACAGGGGGGTAGATACGCAGTATTTT.

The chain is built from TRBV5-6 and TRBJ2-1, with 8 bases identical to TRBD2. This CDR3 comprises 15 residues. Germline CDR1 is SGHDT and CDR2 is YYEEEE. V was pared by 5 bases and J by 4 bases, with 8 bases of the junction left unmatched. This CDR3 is CASRAPGLVYNEQFF. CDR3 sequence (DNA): TGTGCCAGCAGGGCTCCGGGACTAGTTTACAATGAGCAGTTCTTC.

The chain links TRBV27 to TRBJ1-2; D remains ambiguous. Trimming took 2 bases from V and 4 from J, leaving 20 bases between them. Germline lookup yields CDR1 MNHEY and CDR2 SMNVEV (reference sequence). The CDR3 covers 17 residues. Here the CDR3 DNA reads TGTGCCAGCAGTTTACTCGCCAACCAACTAACCGCCTATGGCTACACCTTC. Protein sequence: CASSLLANQLTAYGYTF.

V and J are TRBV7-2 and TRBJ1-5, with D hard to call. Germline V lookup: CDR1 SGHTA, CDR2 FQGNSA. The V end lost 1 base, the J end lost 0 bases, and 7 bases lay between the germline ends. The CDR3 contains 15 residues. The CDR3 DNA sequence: TGTGCCAGCAGCTTAGTCGCCTATAGCAATCAGCCCCAGCATTTT. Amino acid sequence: CASSLVAYSNQPQHF.

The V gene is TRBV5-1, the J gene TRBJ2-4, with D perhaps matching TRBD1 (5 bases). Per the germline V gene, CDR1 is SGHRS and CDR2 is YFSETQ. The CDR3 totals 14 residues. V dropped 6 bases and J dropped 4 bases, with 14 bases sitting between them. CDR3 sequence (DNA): TGCGCCAGCAAGATAGGTTCAGGGAAAAACATTCAGTACTTC. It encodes CASKIGSGKNIQYF.

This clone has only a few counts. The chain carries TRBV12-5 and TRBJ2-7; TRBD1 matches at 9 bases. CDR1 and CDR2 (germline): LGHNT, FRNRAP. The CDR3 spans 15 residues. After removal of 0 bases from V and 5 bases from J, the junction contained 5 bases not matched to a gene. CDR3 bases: TGTGCTAGTGGTTTGGTCGGACAGGGGTCCGACGAGCAGTACTTC. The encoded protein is CASGLVGQGSDEQYF. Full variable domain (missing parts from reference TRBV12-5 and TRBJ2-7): DARVTQTPRHKVTEMGQEVTMRCQPILGHNTVFWYRQTMMQGLELLAYFRNRAPLDDSGMPKDRFSAEMPDATLATLKIQPSEPRDSAVYFCASGLVGQGSDEQYFGPGTRLTVT.

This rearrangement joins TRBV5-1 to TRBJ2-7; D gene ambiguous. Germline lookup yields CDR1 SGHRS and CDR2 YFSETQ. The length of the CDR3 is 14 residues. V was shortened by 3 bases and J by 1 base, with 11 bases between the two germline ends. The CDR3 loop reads CASSSLGSSYEQYF. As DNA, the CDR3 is TGCGCCAGCAGCTCCCTAGGAAGTTCCTACGAGCAGTACTTC.

This chain's CDR3 is CATSREDRGYNEQFF. Written as DNA, the CDR3 is TGTGCCACCAGCAGAGAAGACAGGGGTTACAATGAGCAGTTCTTC. The V and J genes are TRBV15 and TRBJ2-1, with 8 bases lining up with TRBD1. The CDR3 has 15 residues. From germline, CDR1 is LNHNV and CDR2 YYDKDF (reference sequence). The junction had 2 bases not matched to a gene; V was cut back by 0 bases and J by 4 bases.

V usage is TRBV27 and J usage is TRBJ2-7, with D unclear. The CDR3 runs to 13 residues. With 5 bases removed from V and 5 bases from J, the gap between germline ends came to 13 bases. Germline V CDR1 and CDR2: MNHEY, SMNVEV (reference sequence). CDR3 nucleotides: TGTGCCAGCAGTCGTCAGTTTGGAGACGAGCAGTACTTC. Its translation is CASSRQFGDEQYF.

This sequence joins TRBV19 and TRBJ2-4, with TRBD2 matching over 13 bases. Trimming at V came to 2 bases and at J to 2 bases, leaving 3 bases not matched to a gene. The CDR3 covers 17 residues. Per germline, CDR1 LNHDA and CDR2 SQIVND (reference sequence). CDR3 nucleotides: TGTGCCAGTAGTATAAAACTAGCGGGAGGGCCCAAAAACATTCAGTACTTC. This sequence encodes CASSIKLAGGPKNIQYF.

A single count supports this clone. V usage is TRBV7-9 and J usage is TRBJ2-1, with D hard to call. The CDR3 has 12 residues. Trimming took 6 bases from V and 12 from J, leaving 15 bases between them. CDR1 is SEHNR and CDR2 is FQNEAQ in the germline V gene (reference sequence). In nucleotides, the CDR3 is TGTGCCAGCAGAACGGGTTTTCAAGGGCAGTTCTTC. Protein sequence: CASRTGFQGQFF.

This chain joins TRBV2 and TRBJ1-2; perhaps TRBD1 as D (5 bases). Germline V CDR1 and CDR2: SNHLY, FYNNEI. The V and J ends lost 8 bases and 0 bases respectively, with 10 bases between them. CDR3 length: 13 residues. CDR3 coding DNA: TGTGCCAGCTTTGGAGGGGCTAACTATGGCTACACCTTC. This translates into CASFGGANYGYTF.

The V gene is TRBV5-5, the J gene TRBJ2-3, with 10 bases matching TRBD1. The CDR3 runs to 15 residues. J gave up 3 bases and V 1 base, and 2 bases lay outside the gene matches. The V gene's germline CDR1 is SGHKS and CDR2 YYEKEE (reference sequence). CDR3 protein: CASSLRQGATDTQYF. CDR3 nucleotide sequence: TGTGCCAGCAGCTTGCGACAGGGGGCAACAGATACGCAGTATTTT.

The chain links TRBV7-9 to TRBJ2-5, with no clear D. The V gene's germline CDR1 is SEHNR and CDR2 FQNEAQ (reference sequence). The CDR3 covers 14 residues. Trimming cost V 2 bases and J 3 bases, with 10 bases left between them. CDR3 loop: CASSLSGPEETQYF. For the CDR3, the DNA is TGTGCCAGCAGCTTATCTGGGCCAGAAGAGACCCAGTACTTC.

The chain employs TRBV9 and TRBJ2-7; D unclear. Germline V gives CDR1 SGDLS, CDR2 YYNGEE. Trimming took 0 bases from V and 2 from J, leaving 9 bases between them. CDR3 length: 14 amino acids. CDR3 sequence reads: CASSVAGPAYEQYF. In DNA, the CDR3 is TGTGCCAGCAGCGTAGCGGGTCCCGCCTACGAGCAGTACTTC.